The 21 T cell receptor beta chains in this list originate from one sample, sequenced in a study of blood T cell repertoires in COVID-19. The assay was immunoSEQ multiplex PCR, and TCRdb's table has in-frame clones only and misses some. The sample includes more than 400,000 clones, 90% seen only once; the top ten take more than 0.55%. The material sequenced was PBMCs or T cells enriched from blood (not recorded which). These receptor sequences come from a man aged 18 to 29 who had recovered from COVID-19.

This rearrangement joins TRBV27 to TRBJ1-6, with D possibly matching TRBD1 (5 bases). The CDR3 length is 15 residues. Looked up from germline, CDR1 is MNHEY and CDR2 is SMNVEV (reference sequence). The V end was cut by 6 bases, the J end by 7 bases, with 16 bases between. The CDR3 DNA reads as TGTGCCAGCAGCAGGTCCGGGGGAGGGAATTCACCCCTCCACTTT. This encodes CASSRSGGGNSPLHF.

The CDR3, as DNA: TGTGCCAGCAGCTCCGGCGGCGGGAGCTACAATGAGCAGTTCTTC. Protein sequence: CASSSGGGSYNEQFF. The chain has TRBV7-3 and TRBJ2-1, with 7 bases lining up with TRBD2. V dropped 4 bases and J dropped 3; count of bases not matched to a gene: 6. The CDR3 consists of 15 residues. In germline, CDR1 is SGHTA, CDR2 FQGTGA. Complete variable domain (other parts from reference TRBV7-3 and TRBJ2-1): GAGVSQTPSNKVTEKGKYVELRCDPISGHTALYWYRQSLGQGPEFLIYFQGTGAADDSGLPNDRFFAVRPEGSVSTLKIQRTERGDSAVYLCASSSGGGSYNEQFFGPGTRLTVL.

V is TRBV3-1 (or the pseudogene TRBV3-2) and J is TRBJ1-5; no reliable D call. CDR3 length: 13 amino acids. The V end was cut by 1 base, the J end by 5 bases, with 6 bases between. The germline CDR1 and CDR2 sequences are LGHDT and YNNKEL (reference sequence). CDR3 DNA sequence: TGTGCCAGCAGCCAAGGTCCCTATCAGCCCCAGCATTTT. Its translation is CASSQGPYQPQHF.

The chain links TRBV28 to TRBJ1-5; 9 bases fit TRBD1. Germline lookup yields CDR1 MDHEN and CDR2 SYDVKM. The trim removed 5 bases at V and 4 bases at J, leaving 6 bases unmatched. The CDR3 loop spans 15 amino acids. CDR3 amino acids: CASSRRQGVNQPQHF. CDR3 DNA: TGTGCCAGCAGTAGAAGACAGGGGGTTAATCAGCCCCAGCATTTT.

The chain links TRBV19 to TRBJ1-3; 8 nucleotides match TRBD1. V trimming: 6 bases; J trimming: 7 bases; junction bases outside the gene matches: 5. Germline V gene lookup returns CDR1 LNHDA and CDR2 SQIVND (reference sequence). This CDR3 is 13 amino acids long. CDR3 amino acids: CASRATGENTIYF. CDR3 in DNA: TGTGCCAGTAGGGCGACAGGGGAGAACACCATATATTTT.

The chain employs TRBV28 and TRBJ1-2; D not certain. Per germline, CDR1 MDHEN and CDR2 SYDVKM. This CDR3 is built from 11 residues. Trimming shortened V by 2 bases and J by 8 bases, and 6 bases separated the two germline ends. The chain's CDR3 is CASSLRGGYTF. As DNA, the CDR3 is TGTGCCAGCAGTTTAAGAGGGGGCTACACCTTC.

The chain links TRBV7-3 to TRBJ2-7, with 8 bases that match TRBD2. Germline CDR1 reads SGHTA; CDR2 reads FQGTGA. The CDR3 sequence is 15 residues long. Germline trimming cut 5 bases from V and 3 bases from J; bases unmatched to any gene: 9. The CDR3 DNA reads TGTGCCAGCAGCCCGACCGCCGGGGGGGGCTACGAGCAGTACTTC. This translates into CASSPTAGGGYEQYF.

The V and J genes are TRBV11-2 and TRBJ2-3, with TRBD2 identical over 8 bases. Trimming cost V 0 bases and J 1 base; bases outside gene matches: 0. The CDR3 contains 15 residues. Per germline, CDR1 SGHAT and CDR2 FQNNGV. CDR3 residues: CASSLELAGTDTQYF. The CDR3 DNA sequence: TGTGCCAGCAGCTTAGAACTAGCGGGCACAGATACGCAGTATTTT.

V is TRBV6-6 and J is TRBJ1-1, with a weak D call TRBD1 (6 bases). The germline CDR1 and CDR2 sequences are MNHNY and SVGAGI (reference sequence). Trimming removed 7 bases from V and 11 bases from J, with 20 bases in between. The CDR3 length is 13 residues. CDR3 loop: CASNEQGSMLAFF. The CDR3 coding sequence is TGTGCCAGCAATGAACAGGGCTCTATGTTGGCTTTCTTT.

The chain's CDR3 is CANAVQVSGTGCEKLFF. As DNA, the CDR3 is TGTGCCAACGCCGTCCAAGTATCCGGGACAGGGTGCGAAAAACTGTTTTTT. This rearrangement joins TRBV21-1 to TRBJ1-4; the tabulated D call, TRBD1, remains unverified against the DNA. TRBV21-1 is shown as a pseudogene. CDR3 length: 17 residues.

V usage is TRBV5-6 and J usage is TRBJ1-4; maybe TRBD1 (5 bases). Germline lookup yields CDR1 SGHDT and CDR2 YYEEEE. The CDR3 has 14 residues. V shed 4 bases and J shed 4 bases, with 11 bases lying between them. DNA of the CDR3: TGTGCCAGCAGCGTGGGACTGCTTAATGAAAAACTGTTTTTT. Encoded protein: CASSVGLLNEKLFF.

The rearrangement joins TRBV14 to TRBJ2-1, with 11 bases aligning to TRBD1. Germline V gene data show CDR1 as SGHDN and CDR2 as FVKESK. V shed 3 bases and J 6 bases; nucleotides not matched to a gene: 10. The CDR3 contains 17 residues. In nucleotides, the CDR3 is TGTGCCAGCAGCCAGGGGCTTAGGACAGGGGGCTTCAATGAGCAGTTCTTC. Translating it yields CASSQGLRTGGFNEQFF.

In this sample, this clone turned up a few times. The V gene is TRBV30, the J gene TRBJ1-1; D not certain. Germline V gene sequence: CDR1 GTSNPN, CDR2 SVGIG (reference sequence). Trimming took off 3 bases at V and 4 bases at J, with 6 bases between the two ends. This CDR3 contains 11 residues. The CDR3 spells CAWRQLTEAFF. The CDR3, as DNA: TGTGCCTGGAGGCAACTCACTGAAGCTTTCTTT.

DNA of the CDR3: TGTGCCAGCAGCCAAGACCCCGGGACAGGGATGAACACTGAAGCTTTCTTT. Protein sequence: CASSQDPGTGMNTEAFF. The chain combines TRBV3-1 (or the pseudogene TRBV3-2) with TRBJ1-1, with 9 bases that match TRBD1. The CDR3 contains 17 residues. Germline V gene sequence: CDR1 LGHDT, CDR2 YNNKEL (reference sequence). V lost 0 bases and J lost 0; bases outside the gene matches: 5.

The V gene is TRBV7-2, the J gene TRBJ2-1; 8 bases fit TRBD2. This CDR3 spans 16 amino acids. Trimming at V came to 4 bases and at J to 3 bases, leaving 8 bases not matched to a gene. Germline CDR1 is SGHTA and CDR2 is FQGNSA. The CDR3, as DNA: TGTGCCAGCAGCTCTAGATTAGCGGGAAGCTACAATGAGCAGTTCTTC. Encoded protein: CASSSRLAGSYNEQFF.

The chain couples TRBV4-1 to TRBJ2-1; 8 positions match TRBD2. The CDR3 totals 14 residues. V shed 5 bases and J 6 bases; nucleotides not matched to a gene: 6. Per the germline V gene, CDR1 is MGHRA and CDR2 is YSYEKL. CDR3 sequence: CASSSTSGGNEQFF. CDR3 in DNA: TGCGCCAGCAGCAGTACTAGCGGCGGCAATGAGCAGTTCTTC.

CDR3 DNA sequence: TGTGCCAGCTCTCACACAACCACCGGGGAGCTGTTTTTT. This translates into CASSHTTTGELFF. The chain links TRBV7-9 to TRBJ2-2; D unclear. This CDR3 spans 13 amino acids. Trimming removed 8 bases from V and 4 bases from J, with 11 bases in between. Per germline, CDR1 SEHNR and CDR2 FQNEAQ (reference sequence).

This rearrangement joins TRBV7-9 to TRBJ1-2, with 8 bases lining up with TRBD1. CDR1 is SEHNR and CDR2 is FQNEAQ in the germline V gene (reference sequence). V dropped 1 base and J dropped 12; count of bases not matched to a gene: 7. This CDR3 is built from 13 residues. Here the CDR3 DNA reads TGTGCCAGCAGCTTAGAGTGGCAGGGGGCAGACACCTTC. Residues: CASSLEWQGADTF.

The rearrangement links TRBV28 to TRBJ1-6; 7 bases match TRBD1. Germline trimming cut 5 bases from V and 5 bases from J; bases unmatched to any gene: 6. The CDR3 consists of 15 residues. The germline V gene has CDR1 MDHEN and CDR2 SYDVKM. CDR3 in amino acids: CASSLGDRDNSPLHF. The CDR3 region has the DNA TGTGCCAGCAGTCTGGGGGACAGAGATAATTCACCCCTCCACTTT.

This clone appeared once. This sequence joins TRBV7-3 and TRBJ1-1; 7 bases line up with TRBD1. The CDR3 is 14 amino acids. Unmatched junction bases numbered 7, after V lost 5 bases and J lost 4 bases. The germline V gene has CDR1 SGHTA and CDR2 FQGTGA. CDR3 DNA sequence: TGTGCCAGCAGCCCGACAGGGACGGGCACTGAAGCTTTCTTT. This translates into CASSPTGTGTEAFF.

The rearrangement links TRBV5-8 to TRBJ1-4; D perhaps matches TRBD1 (5 bases). CDR3 size: 14 residues. The germline CDR1 and CDR2 sequences are SGHTS and YDEGEE. Trimming removed 8 bases from V and 5 bases from J, with 16 bases in between. CDR3 DNA: TGTGCCAGTAACACGGGGGTATCGAATGAAAAACTGTTTTTT. This translates into CASNTGVSNEKLFF.